Listed here are 7 T cell receptor beta chains from one sample, sequenced in a study of blood T cell repertoires in COVID-19. This table comes from immunoSEQ multiplex PCR, and its TCRdb copy is limited to in-frame clones, with some not included. The table has about 160,000 clones, roughly 85% seen once. The sample was peripheral blood. The receptors derive from a man in his forties with acute or convalescent COVID-19.

This chain uses TRBV6-4 with TRBJ2-3, with 7 bases lining up with TRBD2. This CDR3 contains 14 residues. Unmatched junction bases numbered 7, after V lost 8 bases and J lost 2 bases. Germline CDR1 reads MRHNA; CDR2 reads SNTAGT. The CDR3 DNA reads TGTGCCAGCGGCGACGGGGGGACCACAGATACGCAGTATTTT. Its translation is CASGDGGTTDTQYF.

DNA of the CDR3: TGTGCCATCAGTGACTCTCCGGGTGCTGGGGCCAACGTCCTGACTTTC. Translation gives CAISDSPGAGANVLTF. The genes are TRBV10-3 and TRBJ2-6; D not certain. This CDR3 comprises 16 residues. Germline CDR1 ENHRY, CDR2 SYGVKD. The V and J ends lost 3 bases and 2 bases respectively, with 11 bases between them.

The V and J genes are TRBV9 and TRBJ1-1, with D possibly TRBD1 on 6 matching bases. V lost 4 bases, J lost 6 bases, and 13 bases lay in between. Germline CDR1 and CDR2: SGDLS and YYNGEE. The CDR3 totals 13 residues. This CDR3 reads CASSPEDRSEAFF. The CDR3 nucleotides are TGTGCCAGCAGCCCAGAAGACAGGTCTGAAGCTTTCTTT.

This clone occurred once. The rearrangement joins TRBV5-1 to TRBJ2-7; tentative D call: TRBD1 (5 bases). CDR1 and CDR2 from the germline V gene are SGHRS and YFSETQ. The CDR3 has 14 residues. Trimming pared 0 bases from V and 6 bases from J, leaving 13 bases between. CDR3 in DNA: TGCGCCAGCAGCTTGGAGGGGTCTTATGCCGAGCAGTACTTC. Translating gives CASSLEGSYAEQYF.

The chain recombines TRBV23-1 with TRBJ1-6, with 12 nucleotides matching TRBD1. TRBV23-1 is given ORF status, its function remaining uncertain. After removal of 4 bases from V and 9 bases from J, the junction contained 10 bases not matched to a gene. The CDR3 covers 17 residues. The CDR3 sequence: CASSPGQGAHVGSPLHF. DNA of the CDR3: TGCGCCAGCAGTCCGGGACAGGGGGCGCATGTGGGTTCACCCCTCCACTTT.

The chain joins TRBV5-8 to TRBJ1-1, with D perhaps matching TRBD1 (5 bases). The germline CDR1 and CDR2 sequences are SGHTS and YDEGEE. Deletions cut 0 bases from V and 5 bases from J, with 11 bases between. The length of the CDR3 is 14 residues. The CDR3 DNA reads TGTGCCAGCAGCTTGGGGGGGGGTTGGACTGAAGCTTTCTTT. Translating it yields CASSLGGGWTEAFF. Full variable domain (outside the CDR3, taken from reference TRBV5-8 and TRBJ1-1): EAGVTQSPTHLIKTRGQQATLRCSPISGHTSVYWYQQALGLGLQFLLWYDEGEERNRGNFPPRFSGRQFPNYSSELNVNALELEDSALYLCASSLGGGWTEAFFGQGTRLTVV.

The genes are TRBV28 and TRBJ1-1; 8 bases line up with TRBD1. Germline V gives CDR1 MDHEN, CDR2 SYDVKM. V lost 7 bases, J lost 7 bases, and 8 bases stayed unmatched. The CDR3 spans 13 residues. The CDR3 DNA reads as TGTGCCAGCACCTCGGACAGGGCAGGTGAAGCTTTCTTT. As protein: CASTSDRAGEAFF. Full variable domain (missing parts from reference TRBV28 and TRBJ1-1): DVKVTQSSRYLVKRTGEKVFLECVQDMDHENMFWYRQDPGLGLRLIYFSYDVKMKEKGDIPEGYSVSREKKERFSLILESASTNQTSMYLCASTSDRAGEAFFGQGTRLTVV.